The rows below give T cell receptor beta chains drawn from one sample of a study of cytomegalovirus exposure and HLA in healthy donors. The table came from immunoSEQ multiplex PCR; TCRdb's copy has only in-frame clones and leaves some out. The repertoire has about 170,000 clones, more than 80% of them found once; the top ten carry roughly 0.75%. The sequencing input was PBMCs. These receptors were taken from a young woman in good health and CMV-seronegative. CDR3s include the opening cysteine and the closing phenylalanine or tryptophan. Fields, in order: V gene, clone size, D gene, J gene, CDR3 protein, CDR3 DNA. The D gene is left open where the match is weak. Clone size is not always given. Where it is, it says once, few, many or a class for expanded clones.

TRBV10-3	-	-	TRBJ2-7	CAIATRQGGYEQYF	TGTGCCATCGCTACTCGCCAGGGCGGATACGAGCAGTACTTC
TRBV4-2	-	TRBD2	TRBJ2-2	CASSPGLAVYGELFF	TGTGCCAGCAGCCCCGGACTAGCGGTCTACGGGGAGCTGTTTTTT
TRBV5-4	-	-	TRBJ2-3	CASSQSDTDTQYF	TGTGCCAGCAGCCAGAGCGACACAGATACGCAGTATTTT
TRBV25-1	-	-	TRBJ2-3	CASSEWAGNTDTQYF	TGTGCCAGCAGTGAATGGGCGGGGAACACAGATACGCAGTATTTT
TRBV27	-	TRBD1	TRBJ1-1	CASSEDRVVAEAFF	TGTGCCAGCAGTGAAGACAGGGTAGTGGCTGAAGCTTTCTTT
TRBV29-1	-	-	TRBJ2-1	CSVEGLSKADNEQFF	TGCAGCGTTGAAGGGTTAAGCAAGGCGGACAATGAGCAGTTCTTC
TRBV11-3	-	-	TRBJ2-3	CASSPGIPTGATDTQYF	TGTGCCAGCAGCCCAGGAATACCAACAGGAGCCACAGATACGCAGTATTTT
TRBV2	-	-	TRBJ2-7	CASFQGGYEQYF	TGTGCCAGCTTTCAGGGCGGCTACGAGCAGTACTTC
TRBV5-1	-	-	TRBJ2-5	CASSLGGTQYF	TGCGCCAGCAGCTTGGGCGGGACCCAGTACTTC
TRBV2	-	-	TRBJ1-1	CASTNRKMNTEAFF	TGTGCCAGCACCAACAGGAAAATGAACACTGAAGCTTTCTTT
TRBV6-1	-	TRBD2	TRBJ2-7	CASSEGGGSYEQYF	TGTGCCAGCAGTGAGGGGGGGGGCTCCTACGAGCAGTACTTC
TRBV10-3	-	-	TRBJ2-7	CAITRSPGAYEQYF	TGTGCCATCACTAGGTCCCCGGGAGCGTACGAGCAGTACTTC
TRBV7-9	few	-	TRBJ2-7	CSSSLGWSEQYF	TGTTCCAGCAGCTTAGGGTGGAGCGAGCAGTACTTC
TRBV6-5	-	TRBD2	TRBJ2-5	CASSYSRGSGETQYF	TGTGCCAGCAGTTACTCACGCGGGAGTGGAGAGACCCAGTACTTC
TRBV7-9	-	TRBD1	TRBJ2-7	CASSPQRGQKSSYEQYF	TGTGCCAGCAGCCCACAGAGGGGACAGAAGAGCTCCTACGAGCAGTACTTC
TRBV15	-	-	TRBJ2-5	CATSRDGQETQYF	TGTGCCACCAGCAGAGACGGGCAAGAGACCCAGTACTTC
TRBV12-2	-	-	TRBJ2-7	CASRGRERREQYF	TGTGCAAGTCGCGGGCGGGAGAGGCGCGAGCAGTACTTC
TRBV7-9	-	-	TRBJ2-3	CSSSYFTDTQYF	TGTTCCAGCAGCTACTTCACAGATACGCAGTATTTT
TRBV2	-	-	TRBJ2-7	CASNLQGPSYEQYF	TGTGCCAGCAACCTACAGGGCCCTTCCTACGAGCAGTACTTC
TRBV5-1	-	-	TRBJ1-5	CASSLQGNNQPQHF	TGCGCCAGCAGCCTACAGGGTAACAATCAGCCCCAGCATTTT
TRBV2	-	-	TRBJ1-2	CASSQQGSGYGYTF	TGTGCCAGCAGTCAACAGGGAAGCGGCTATGGCTACACCTTC
TRBV5-4	-	TRBD1	TRBJ2-5	CASSSGQGVQETQYF	TGTGCCAGCAGCTCGGGACAGGGGGTTCAAGAGACCCAGTACTTC
TRBV5-1	-	TRBD1	TRBJ2-4	CASSLGGGVSKNIQYF	TGCGCCAGCAGCTTGGGAGGGGGCGTATCCAAAAACATTCAGTACTTC
TRBV2	-	TRBD2	TRBJ2-3	CASSGLAGYSDTQYF	TGTGCCAGCAGCGGACTAGCGGGCTATTCAGATACGCAGTATTTT
TRBV28	-	-	TRBJ1-5	CASSFTVTSNQPQHF	TGTGCCAGCAGTTTTACAGTGACTAGCAATCAGCCCCAGCATTTT
TRBV15	once	TRBD2	TRBJ2-2	CATSRDGPRGAGELFF	TGTGCCACCAGCAGAGACGGCCCGCGGGGGGCAGGGGAGCTGTTTTTT
TRBV5-6	few	-	TRBJ1-3	CASNWGGRVYGNTIYF	TGTGCCAGCAACTGGGGAGGTCGGGTTTATGGAAACACCATATATTTT
TRBV12-5	-	TRBD2	TRBJ2-7	CASGSGGEQYF	TGTGCTAGTGGATCGGGAGGCGAGCAGTACTTC
TRBV11-2	-	-	TRBJ2-1	CASSPSRGSYNEQFF	TGTGCCAGCAGCCCCTCCCGGGGGTCCTACAATGAGCAGTTCTTC
TRBV19	-	TRBD1	TRBJ1-5	CASSMRDRTKDQPQHF	TGTGCCAGTAGTATGCGGGACAGGACAAAAGATCAGCCCCAGCATTTT
TRBV28	-	TRBD1	TRBJ1-1	CASSPLLRQGTEAFF	TGTGCCAGCAGTCCCCTACTCCGACAGGGCACTGAAGCTTTCTTT
TRBV10-3	-	TRBD2	TRBJ2-3	CATTGPAGTADTQYF	TGTGCCACCACGGGGCCAGCGGGAACGGCAGATACGCAGTATTTT
TRBV6-5	-	TRBD1	TRBJ2-7	CASRPERTGINEQYF	TGTGCCAGCAGACCCGAAAGGACAGGGATCAACGAGCAGTACTTC
TRBV5-4	-	TRBD1	TRBJ1-2	CASSPDRGLGGYTF	TGTGCCAGCAGCCCCGACAGGGGGCTAGGGGGCTACACCTTC
TRBV6-4	-	TRBD2	TRBJ2-1	CASSSGSEGEQFF	TGTGCCAGCAGTAGCGGGAGCGAGGGTGAGCAGTTCTTC
TRBV28	-	-	TRBJ1-1	CASSFGQSQAFF	TGTGCCAGCAGTTTCGGACAGTCCCAAGCTTTCTTT
TRBV9	once	TRBD1	TRBJ1-4	CASSARTGEKLFF	TGTGCCAGCAGCGCCAGGACAGGGGAAAAACTGTTTTTT
TRBV6-6	-	-	TRBJ1-2	CASSYTVGEGGYTF	TGTGCCAGCAGTTACACAGTTGGGGAGGGCGGCTACACCTTC
TRBV5-1	-	TRBD2	TRBJ2-7	CASSLGTSRYEQYF	TGCGCCAGCAGCTTGGGGACTAGCAGATACGAGCAGTACTTC
TRBV27	-	TRBD1	TRBJ1-4	CASSHGTGESTNEKLFF	TGTGCCAGCAGCCATGGGACAGGGGAATCCACTAATGAAAAACTGTTTTTT
TRBV19	-	TRBD1	TRBJ1-1	CASSPPGGQHTEAFF	TGTGCCAGTAGTCCTCCAGGGGGACAGCACACTGAAGCTTTCTTT
TRBV7-9	-	TRBD1	TRBJ1-1	CASSSGDRMDTEAFF	TGTGCCAGCAGCTCCGGGGACAGGATGGACACTGAAGCTTTCTTT
TRBV18	-	TRBD1	TRBJ2-7	CASSPSGTGNYEQYF	TGTGCCAGCTCACCATCCGGGACAGGGAACTACGAGCAGTACTTC
TRBV5-4	once	TRBD1	TRBJ2-7	CASSWDRGSYEQYF	TGTGCCAGCAGCTGGGACAGGGGGTCCTACGAGCAGTACTTC
TRBV2	-	TRBD1	TRBJ2-7	CASSETGQGAYEQYF	TGTGCCAGCAGTGAAACGGGACAGGGAGCGTACGAGCAGTACTTC
TRBV10-2	-	-	TRBJ2-7	CASSGPEQYF	TGCGCCAGCAGTGGGCCGGAGCAGTACTTC
TRBV5-1	-	TRBD1	TRBJ2-1	CASSPGDSYSYNEQFF	TGCGCCAGCAGCCCTGGGGACAGCTACTCCTACAATGAGCAGTTCTTC
TRBV6-6	few	-	TRBJ1-5	CASSPIVWSSNQPQHF	TGTGCCAGCAGCCCGATTGTGTGGAGTAGCAATCAGCCCCAGCATTTT
TRBV19	-	-	TRBJ2-5	CASSISGETQYF	TGTGCCAGTAGTATCAGCGGGGAGACCCAGTACTTC
TRBV5-4	-	-	TRBJ2-7	CASSPSSQSRQYF	TGTGCCAGCAGCCCTAGCAGCCAATCGCGGCAGTACTTC
TRBV5-4	-	TRBD2	TRBJ2-7	CASGPGLAGAKSYEQYF	TGTGCCAGCGGACCCGGACTAGCGGGGGCAAAATCCTACGAGCAGTACTTC
TRBV2	-	-	TRBJ1-5	CASSGLITNQPQHF	TGTGCCAGCAGTGGACTTATTACCAATCAGCCCCAGCATTTT
TRBV25-1	-	-	TRBJ2-1	CASSVGGPSYNEQFF	TGTGCCAGCAGTGTAGGCGGGCCTTCCTACAATGAGCAGTTCTTC